A single sample gave rise to the 32 T cell receptor beta chains below, sequenced in a study of radiotherapy plus CTLA-4 blockade in lung cancer (dated by TCRdb to between 2017 and 2018). Libraries came from the immunoSEQ multiplex PCR assay. What TCRdb holds here is the immuneACCESS table cut down to in-frame rearrangements. Part of the clones is not present; checked against another copy, under half of the missing clones reflect an unresolved V gene, and the others are unexplained. Present in this sample are 95,000 to 150,000 clones, around 90% of which were seen just once. The biggest ten clones account for roughly 7% of the sample. Here the sequenced sample was peripheral blood, taken from a patient treated with radiotherapy plus ipilimumab. These receptors were taken from a human donor with non-small cell lung cancer that progressed on radiotherapy plus ipilimumab.

This chain connects TRBV18 to TRBJ2-5, with TRBD2 as a possible D gene (5 bases). V was trimmed by 4 bases and J by 1 base, leaving 7 bases between them. Germline lookup yields CDR1 KGHSH and CDR2 LQKENI. The length of the CDR3 is 13 residues. Here the CDR3 reads CASSQLAQETQYF. CDR3 in DNA: TGTGCCAGCTCACAGCTAGCCCAAGAGACCCAGTACTTC.

V is TRBV13 and J is TRBJ2-2; no reliable D call. In germline, CDR1 is PRHDT, CDR2 FYEKMQ (reference sequence). The V end lost 4 bases, the J end lost 8 bases, and 11 bases lay between the germline ends. The CDR3 extends over 13 amino acids. CDR3 bases: TGTGCCAGCAGCTGGCACCCGTCGGGGGAGCTGTTTTTT. This codes for CASSWHPSGELFF.

The chain is built from TRBV9 and TRBJ1-2; D uncertain. The CDR3 has 15 residues. CDR1 is SGDLS and CDR2 is YYNGEE in the germline V gene. The V and J ends lost 0 bases and 4 bases respectively, with 13 bases between them. The CDR3 DNA is TGTGCCAGCAGCGTAGATCCTACGACTATCTATGGCTACACCTTC. Translating gives CASSVDPTTIYGYTF.

The chain carries TRBV30 and TRBJ1-4; 8 bases map to TRBD1. Germline V gene lookup returns CDR1 GTSNPN and CDR2 SVGIG (reference sequence). V lost 1 base to trimming and J lost 8 bases; unmatched junction nucleotides: 6. CDR3 size: 14 residues. CDR3 in amino acids: CAWSGGRGREKLFF. The CDR3 nucleotides are TGTGCCTGGAGTGGAGGCAGGGGGCGCGAAAAACTGTTTTTT.

The chain employs TRBV5-4 and TRBJ1-1, with D tentatively TRBD1 (5 bases). The germline gives CDR1 SGHNT, CDR2 YYREEE (reference sequence). The CDR3 sequence is 16 residues long. V was shortened by 4 bases and J by 5 bases, with 21 bases between the two germline ends. Written as DNA, the CDR3 is TGTGCCAGCAGCCCGTACCTGGGGGGGGACGGGACTGAAGCTTTCTTT. It codes for CASSPYLGGDGTEAFF.

Only one count was recorded for this clone. The rearrangement uses TRBV7-9 and TRBJ1-2, with 7 bases aligning to TRBD1. The CDR3 sequence is 14 residues long. V trimming: 7 bases; J trimming: 4 bases; junction bases outside the gene matches: 9. Germline CDR1 SEHNR, CDR2 FQNEAQ (reference sequence). The CDR3 spells CASTKTGLGYGYTF. CDR3 in DNA: TGTGCCAGCACCAAGACAGGGTTAGGCTATGGCTACACCTTC.

The chain recombines TRBV18 with TRBJ2-5, with 8 bases fitting TRBD2. In germline, CDR1 is KGHSH, CDR2 LQKENI. CDR3 size: 15 residues. V was pared by 3 bases and J by 4 bases, with 7 bases of the junction left unmatched. CDR3 protein: CASSPPLGGGETQYF. CDR3 bases: TGTGCCAGCTCACCCCCCCTCGGGGGGGGAGAGACCCAGTACTTC.

The chain uses TRBV5-1 and TRBJ2-7, with 7 positions matching TRBD2. V was pared by 7 bases and J by 2 bases, with 12 bases of the junction left unmatched. This CDR3 region has 15 residues. Germline V gene lookup returns CDR1 SGHRS and CDR2 YFSETQ. Written as DNA, the CDR3 is TGCGCCAGCCGGATGGGCGGGAGTGGTACCTACGAGCAGTACTTC. It is translated as CASRMGGSGTYEQYF.

The V call is TRBV15, the J call TRBJ1-4; D remains unclear. V shed 3 bases and J shed 8 bases, with 7 bases lying between them. The CDR3 contains 12 residues. Per germline, CDR1 LNHNV and CDR2 YYDKDF (reference sequence). In nucleotides, the CDR3 is TGTGCCACCAGCAGGAGAGGGGAAAAACTGTTTTTT. Protein: CATSRRGEKLFF.

V is TRBV11-2 and J is TRBJ2-4, with TRBD1 matching 10 bases. Germline V gene data show CDR1 as SGHAT and CDR2 as FQNNGV. There are 16 residues in the CDR3. The V segment lost 5 bases and the J segment 2 bases; nucleotides outside the gene matches: 6. The CDR3 loop reads CASSPTGGASKNIQYF. The CDR3 DNA reads as TGTGCCAGCAGCCCGACAGGGGGCGCCTCCAAAAACATTCAGTACTTC.

The CDR3 reads CASSLDSLGGGEQFF. The CDR3 nucleotides are TGTGCCAGTAGCCTGGACTCTCTGGGAGGTGGTGAGCAGTTCTTC. The V and J genes are TRBV19 and TRBJ2-1, with D perhaps matching TRBD2 (6 bases). The CDR3 contains 15 residues. Germline CDR1 LNHDA, CDR2 SQIVND (reference sequence). V lost 6 bases and J 9 bases, leaving 21 bases between the germline ends. Looking up the rest from reference TRBV19 and TRBJ2-1 gives the full variable domain: DGGITQSPKYLFRKEGQNVTLSCEQNLNHDAMYWYRQDPGQGLRLIYYSQIVNDFQKGDIAEGYSVSREKKESFPLTVTSAQKNPTAFYLCASSLDSLGGGEQFFGPGTRLTVL.

This chain links TRBV11-3 with TRBJ1-1, with a possible D match to TRBD1 (5 bases). Trimming cost V 5 bases and J 1 base, with 20 bases left between them. CDR3 size: 17 residues. The germline CDR1 and CDR2 sequences are SGHNT and YENEEA. CDR3: CASSPTQTVQGNTEAFF. The CDR3 region has the DNA TGTGCCAGCAGCCCAACCCAAACAGTTCAGGGGAACACTGAAGCTTTCTTT.

The count of this clone is one. This rearrangement joins TRBV5-1 to TRBJ1-1; tentatively, D is TRBD1 (5 bases). Trimming left V 1 base short and J 4 bases short, with 17 bases between. The CDR3 sequence is 16 residues long. Germline CDR1 is SGHRS and CDR2 is YFSETQ. CDR3 loop: CASSLSQGPPSTEAFF. The CDR3 nucleotides are TGCGCCAGCAGCTTGAGTCAGGGACCTCCGTCCACTGAAGCTTTCTTT.

The V and J genes are TRBV2 and TRBJ1-5; no clear D gene. V was cut by 6 bases and J by 2 bases, with 17 bases left in between. The germline CDR1 and CDR2 sequences are SNHLY and FYNNEI. CDR3 length equals 16 residues. This CDR3 is CASSVSRGGGNQPQHF. CDR3 in DNA: TGTGCCAGCAGCGTCAGCCGCGGCGGGGGCAATCAGCCCCAGCATTTT.

V usage is TRBV4-2 and J usage is TRBJ1-1; 7 nucleotides agree with TRBD1. This CDR3 is built from 15 residues. V lost 4 bases, J lost 5 bases, and 10 bases stayed unmatched. Germline V lookup: CDR1 LGHNA, CDR2 YNFKEQ. The DNA of the CDR3 is TGTGCCAGCAGCCCTCAGGGGGGTGAACTTACTGAAGCTTTCTTT. This codes for CASSPQGGELTEAFF.

The rearrangement links TRBV5-6 to TRBJ1-2; the D gene is possibly TRBD1 (5 bases). In germline, CDR1 is SGHDT, CDR2 YYEEEE. This CDR3 comprises 15 residues. V shed 5 bases and J shed 6 bases, with 20 bases lying between them. The CDR3 nucleotides are TGTGCCAGCAGGGGAACAGGCCCGTTTTTCGATGGCTACACCTTC. This translates into CASRGTGPFFDGYTF.

This chain uses TRBV30 with TRBJ2-7, with a tentative D call TRBD1 (5 bases). This CDR3 is 13 amino acids long. Germline CDR1 is GTSNPN and CDR2 is SVGIG (reference sequence). V dropped 1 base and J dropped 2 bases, with 9 bases sitting between them. The CDR3: CAWSDQGPYEQYF. The DNA for the CDR3 is TGTGCCTGGAGTGATCAGGGCCCCTACGAGCAGTACTTC. Combining the CDR3 with reference TRBV30 and TRBJ2-7 gives the whole variable domain SQTIHQWPATLVQPVGSPLSLECTVEGTSNPNLYWYRQAAGRGLQLLFYSVGIGQISSEVPQNLSASRPQDRQFILSSKKLLLSDSGFYLCAWSDQGPYEQYFGPGTRLTVT.

The V and J genes are TRBV2 and TRBJ2-1, with D perhaps matching TRBD2 (5 bases). This CDR3 has 14 amino acids. V lost 8 bases and J 0 bases, leaving 11 bases between the germline ends. Germline CDR1 SNHLY, CDR2 FYNNEI. The CDR3 DNA sequence: TGTGCCAGCCGAGGGCAGAGCTCCTACAATGAGCAGTTCTTC. It encodes CASRGQSSYNEQFF.

This chain links TRBV2 with TRBJ1-1, with D perhaps matching TRBD1 (5 bases). This CDR3 has 14 amino acids. CDR1 is SNHLY and CDR2 is FYNNEI in the germline V gene. V was clipped by 6 bases and J by 1 base, with 12 bases between them. The CDR3: CASRAGTPNTEAFF. In nucleotides, the CDR3 is TGTGCCAGCAGGGCCGGGACCCCGAACACTGAAGCTTTCTTT.

J is TRBJ1-2 and V is TRBV13, with 8 bases matching TRBD1. The germline gives CDR1 PRHDT, CDR2 FYEKMQ (reference sequence). The length of the CDR3 is 14 residues. V trimming: 1 base; J trimming: 4 bases; junction bases outside the gene matches: 2. DNA for the CDR3: TGTGCCAGCAGCTTAGCAGGGGGCGTCTATGGCTACACCTTC. Amino acids: CASSLAGGVYGYTF.

The genes are TRBV5-1 and TRBJ2-1; D is unresolved. This CDR3 has 13 amino acids. Trimming took 1 base from V and 7 from J, leaving 9 bases between them. The V gene's germline CDR1 is SGHRS and CDR2 YFSETQ. The chain's CDR3 is CASSLQVVNEQFF. The DNA for the CDR3 is TGCGCCAGCAGCTTGCAAGTAGTTAATGAGCAGTTCTTC.

The J gene is TRBJ2-3, the V gene TRBV29-1, with D possibly being TRBD2 (6 bases). V was shortened by 1 base and J by 1 base, with 9 bases between the two germline ends. This CDR3 is built from 14 residues. Germline V lookup: CDR1 SQVTM, CDR2 ANQGSEA. In DNA form, the CDR3 reads TGCAGCGTTGAAGGGCGGGACCGCACAGATACGCAGTATTTT. Translating it yields CSVEGRDRTDTQYF.

Note on this clone: Other nucleotide sequences in the sample specify the same CDR3. This chain links TRBV6-5 with TRBJ1-3; the D gene is possibly TRBD1 (5 bases). Germline-derived CDR1 and CDR2 are MNHEY and SVGAGI. V lost 6 bases, J lost 4 bases, and 13 bases lay in between. The CDR3 has 14 residues. The CDR3 sequence is CASRLQGSGNTIYF. CDR3 coding DNA: TGTGCCAGCAGGCTCCAGGGCTCGGGAAACACCATATATTTT.

The chain links TRBV11-2 to TRBJ2-5; 7 positions match TRBD2. The germline V gene has CDR1 SGHAT and CDR2 FQNNGV. This CDR3 is 17 amino acids long. The V and J ends lost 1 base and 0 bases, in that order; junction bases with no gene match: 8. CDR3 amino acids: CASSLAPLAVYQETQYF. CDR3 coding DNA: TGTGCCAGCAGCTTAGCCCCCCTAGCGGTTTACCAAGAGACCCAGTACTTC.

The gene calls are TRBV7-9 and TRBJ1-1; D is possibly TRBD1 (6 bases). The V gene lost 3 bases and the J gene lost 5 bases, with 10 bases spanning the gap. The length of the CDR3 is 13 residues. Germline V gene lookup returns CDR1 SEHNR and CDR2 FQNEAQ (reference sequence). The DNA of the CDR3 is TGTGCCAGCAGCTTCGGCAGGGGAACTGAAGCTTTCTTT. Translated, it gives CASSFGRGTEAFF.

The V gene is TRBV11-3, the J gene TRBJ2-1, with 9 bases aligning to TRBD2. V lost 5 bases, J lost 12 bases, and 14 bases stayed unmatched. This CDR3 has 15 residues. Per germline, CDR1 SGHNT and CDR2 YENEEA. CDR3 DNA: TGTGCCAGCAGCGCCAGAGGTAGCGGGAGCGGTGTGCAGTTCTTC. Translating gives CASSARGSGSGVQFF.

V and J are TRBV6-1 and TRBJ1-5, with a weak D call TRBD1 (6 bases). This CDR3 has 18 residues. Trimming stripped 4 bases from V and 2 bases from J, with 21 bases between. Germline V gene data show CDR1 as MNHNS and CDR2 as SASEGT. This CDR3 reads CASSAQSGIQGRNQPQHF. CDR3 DNA sequence: TGTGCCAGCAGTGCACAATCCGGCATACAGGGTCGCAATCAGCCCCAGCATTTT.

The chain combines TRBV6-5 with TRBJ1-1, with TRBD1 matching over 7 bases. The CDR3 has 12 residues. CDR1 and CDR2 (germline): MNHEY, SVGAGI. The V and J ends lost 6 bases and 7 bases, in that order; junction bases with no gene match: 5. The CDR3 loop reads CASSRDSREAFF. The CDR3, as DNA: TGTGCCAGCAGCCGGGACAGCCGTGAAGCTTTCTTT.

The chain joins TRBV27 to TRBJ2-7; 12 bases line up with TRBD2. Germline V gene sequence: CDR1 MNHEY, CDR2 SMNVEV (reference sequence). The CDR3 loop spans 15 amino acids. The V gene end was trimmed by 6 bases and the J gene end by 6 bases; junction bases not matched to a gene: 9. In nucleotides, the CDR3 is TGTGCCAGCAGACCGACTAGCGGGAGAGTTCTCGAGCAGTACTTC. Its protein is CASRPTSGRVLEQYF.

The CDR3 DNA reads TGTGCCAGTAGTATTTTGTCCTCTGGAAACACCATATATTTT. Its translation: CASSILSSGNTIYF. The chain carries TRBV19 and TRBJ1-3; D not resolved. CDR3 size: 14 residues. Deletions cut 3 bases from V and 0 bases from J, with 6 bases between. CDR1 is LNHDA and CDR2 is SQIVND in the germline V gene (reference sequence).

This chain joins TRBV4-2 and TRBJ1-2; no clear D. Germline lookup yields CDR1 LGHNA and CDR2 YNFKEQ. This CDR3 has 15 residues. Trimming took 0 bases from V and 4 from J, leaving 12 bases between them. The CDR3 DNA is TGTGCCAGCAGCCAAGATCAACAAGGACTCTATGGCTACACCTTC. The encoded protein is CASSQDQQGLYGYTF.

V usage is TRBV28 and J usage is TRBJ2-7; D perhaps matches TRBD1 (6 bases). V was clipped by 5 bases and J by 3 bases, with 23 bases between them. The CDR3 runs to 17 residues. Germline V gene data show CDR1 as MDHEN and CDR2 as SYDVKM. Here the CDR3 DNA reads TGTGCCAGCAGTCAAAACCTAGGCAGGGGCAGGGGCTACGAGCAGTACTTC. This translates into CASSQNLGRGRGYEQYF.